One and the same sample provided the 16 T cell receptor beta chains below, sequenced in a study of T cells in Graves' hyperthyroidism and ophthalmopathy. Template material for amplifying TCR beta CDR3 regions consisted of RNA transcripts. Carried out on the TCR CDR3, a first-round RT-PCR used the HTBI primer set. TCRdb independently ran MiXCR on the multiplex PCR reads; one entry per CDR3 protein. The table has about 760,000 distinct CDR3 sequences, around a third seen once. What was sequenced was blood. The source of these receptors is a woman in her thirties or forties with Graves' hyperthyroidism.

This clonotype was recorded at least ten times. The rearrangement links TRBV2 to TRBJ2-7; D may be TRBD2 (7 bases). The germline V gene has CDR1 SNHLY and CDR2 FYNNEI. V was clipped by 2 bases and J by 6 bases, with 14 bases between them. This CDR3 has 14 amino acids. CDR3 nucleotides: TGTGCCAGCAGTGAATGGTTAGGGGGGGGCGAGCAGTACTTC. It encodes CASSEWLGGGEQYF.

This sequence joins TRBV25-1 and TRBJ1-4; D might be TRBD1 (6 bases). Germline V lookup: CDR1 MGHDK, CDR2 SYGVNS. The CDR3 length is 14 residues. V lost 0 bases to trimming and J lost 8 bases, with 10 bases between them. CDR3 loop: CASSEYGGREKLFF. The CDR3 nucleotides read TGTGCCAGCAGTGAATATGGGGGGCGGGAAAAACTGTTTTTT.

This clonotype has a handful of counts. The rearrangement joins TRBV5-4 to TRBJ2-5; D may be TRBD1 (6 bases). With 5 bases removed from V and 2 bases from J, the gap between germline ends came to 13 bases. The CDR3 is 14 residues long. Germline V gene lookup returns CDR1 SGHNT and CDR2 YYREEE (reference sequence). The CDR3 nucleotides read TGTGCCAGCAGAGTTGGGGGCTATCAAGAGACCCAGTACTTC. This gives the protein CASRVGGYQETQYF.

With regard to this clonotype: A much larger clone lies one base from this, so it may be a read error. This chain links TRBV2 with TRBJ1-4, with D unresolved. This CDR3 is built from 17 residues. V was cut by 3 bases and J by 10 bases, with 24 bases left in between. Germline CDR1 SNHLY, CDR2 FYNNEI. CDR3 DNA sequence: TGTGCCAGCAGTGAGCTATCCTCGGGGAGTCTGCAGCGAAAACTGTTTTTT. This codes for CASSELSSGSLQRKLFF.

The chain carries TRBV7-8 and TRBJ1-6, with a weak D call TRBD1 (5 bases). CDR3 length equals 13 residues. V was clipped by 4 bases and J by 9 bases, with 10 bases between them. Looked up from germline, CDR1 is SGHVS and CDR2 is FQNEAQ. CDR3 loop: CASSYDRLSPLHF. The CDR3 DNA follows: TGTGCCAGCAGCTATGACAGACTTTCACCCCTCCACTTT.

The CDR3 reads CASSEADRLYYEQYF. The CDR3, as DNA: TGCGCCAGCAGTGAAGCTGACAGGCTTTACTACGAGCAGTACTTC. V usage is TRBV10-2 and J usage is TRBJ2-7; TRBD1 might be the D (6 bases). From germline, CDR1 is WSHSY and CDR2 SAAADI. Trimming removed 3 bases from V and 3 bases from J, with 15 bases in between. The CDR3 totals 15 residues.

This clonotype has at least ten counts. The V and J genes are TRBV9 and TRBJ2-6; D unclear. The V gene's germline CDR1 is SGDLS and CDR2 YYNGEE. CDR3 length equals 14 residues. Trimming stripped 3 bases from V and 4 bases from J, with 8 bases between. CDR3: CASSGRAGANVLTF. CDR3 sequence (DNA): TGTGCCAGCAGCGGAAGGGCCGGGGCCAACGTCCTGACTTTC.

This clonotype was observed a handful of times. This chain links TRBV7-2 with TRBJ1-4; D may be TRBD1 (5 bases). CDR1 and CDR2 from the germline V gene are SGHTA and FQGNSA. V shed 6 bases and J shed 5 bases, with 13 bases lying between them. CDR3 length: 14 amino acids. The CDR3 reads CASRAPGLNEKLFF. The CDR3 DNA follows: TGTGCCAGCAGAGCCCCGGGGCTCAATGAAAAACTGTTTTTT. Full variable domain (remainder filled in from reference TRBV7-2 and TRBJ1-4): GAGVSQSPSNKVTEKGKDVELRCDPISGHTALYWYRQSLGQGLEFLIYFQGNSAPDKSGLPSDRFSAERTGGSVSTLTIQRTQQEDSAVYLCASRAPGLNEKLFFGSGTQLSVL.

This clonotype was seen repeatedly, ten times or more. The chain combines TRBV4-2 with TRBJ2-5; D is unresolved. Germline loops: CDR1 LGHNA, CDR2 YNFKEQ. The CDR3 length is 16 residues. Deletions cut 0 bases from V and 0 bases from J, with 11 bases between. The CDR3 here is CASSQDLAGHQETQYF. The CDR3 bases are TGTGCCAGCAGCCAAGATCTTGCAGGCCACCAAGAGACCCAGTACTTC.

In this sample, this clonotype turned up many times. This chain joins TRBV19 and TRBJ1-2; 9 nucleotides align to TRBD1. The CDR3 consists of 14 residues. Per germline, CDR1 LNHDA and CDR2 SQIVND (reference sequence). V lost 5 bases to trimming and J lost 6 bases; unmatched junction nucleotides: 7. This chain's CDR3 is CASSPPDRGDGYTF. The CDR3 region has the DNA TGTGCCAGTAGTCCCCCGGACAGGGGAGATGGCTACACCTTC.

This clonotype was picked up a small number of times. The chain links TRBV6-5 to TRBJ1-6; D might be TRBD1 (6 bases). Germline assignment: CDR1 MNHEY and CDR2 SVGAGI. The ends were cut back, 6 bases at V and 2 bases at J, with 11 bases in the middle. The CDR3 is 15 residues long. The CDR3 spells CASSRGRTYNSPLHF. The DNA of the CDR3 is TGTGCCAGCAGCAGGGGACGGACCTATAATTCACCCCTCCACTTT.

This clonotype was detected many times. The rearrangement links TRBV29-1 to TRBJ1-2; D perhaps matches TRBD1 (5 bases). The ends were cut back, 4 bases at V and 8 bases at J, with 26 bases in the middle. CDR1 SQVTM and CDR2 ANQGSEA come from the germline V gene. The CDR3 loop spans 16 amino acids. Here the CDR3 reads CSVVWEEQALSRGYTF. In DNA form, the CDR3 reads TGCAGCGTTGTGTGGGAGGAACAGGCTCTCTCGCGGGGCTACACCTTC.

This chain's CDR3 is CASSLSSTVFSYEQYF. The CDR3 DNA follows: TGTGCCAGCAGCTTATCATCGACAGTATTCTCCTACGAGCAGTACTTC. This rearrangement joins TRBV7-2 to TRBJ2-7; possible D gene TRBD1, 5 bases. CDR1 SGHTA and CDR2 FQGNSA come from the germline V gene. V was clipped by 2 bases and J by 0 bases, with 14 bases between them. The CDR3 runs to 16 residues.

This chain uses TRBV27 with TRBJ2-5; unclear D gene. The V gene lost 0 bases and the J gene lost 0 bases, with 8 bases spanning the gap. Germline CDR1 MNHEY, CDR2 SMNVEV (reference sequence). The CDR3 covers 15 residues. CDR3 bases: TGTGCCAGCAGTTTATCCGTAAGCTACCAAGAGACCCAGTACTTC. Amino acids: CASSLSVSYQETQYF.

This clonotype was detected once. The chain couples TRBV10-3 to TRBJ1-2, with D possibly being TRBD1 (5 bases). Germline loops: CDR1 ENHRY, CDR2 SYGVKD. Between the trimmed V and J ends, which lost 3 bases and 8 bases, there was a span of 13 bases. This CDR3 comprises 13 residues. The CDR3 bases are TGTGCCATCAGTGAAGCCAGGGATGAAGGCTACACCTTC. Translation gives CAISEARDEGYTF.

This clonotype has ten or more counts. The chain couples TRBV29-1 to TRBJ1-2; D is unresolved. V lost 4 bases, J lost 0 bases, and 18 bases lay in between. Per the germline V gene, CDR1 is SQVTM and CDR2 is ANQGSEA. The length of the CDR3 is 16 residues. The CDR3 nucleotides are TGCAGCGTTGCCCGCGATAACGGGAGAACTAACTATGGCTACACCTTC. Its protein is CSVARDNGRTNYGYTF.